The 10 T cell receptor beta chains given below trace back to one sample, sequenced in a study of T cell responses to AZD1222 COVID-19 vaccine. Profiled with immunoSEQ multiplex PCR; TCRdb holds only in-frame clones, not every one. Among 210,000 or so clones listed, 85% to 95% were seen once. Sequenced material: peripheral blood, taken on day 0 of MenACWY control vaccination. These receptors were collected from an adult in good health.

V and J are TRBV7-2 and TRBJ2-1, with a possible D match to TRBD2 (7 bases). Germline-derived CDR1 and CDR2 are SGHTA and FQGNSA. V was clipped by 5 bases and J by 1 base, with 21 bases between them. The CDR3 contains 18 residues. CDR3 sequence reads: CASSIITSGEGSYNEQFF. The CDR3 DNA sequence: TGTGCCAGCAGCATAATCACTTCAGGGGAGGGGTCCTACAATGAGCAGTTCTTC.

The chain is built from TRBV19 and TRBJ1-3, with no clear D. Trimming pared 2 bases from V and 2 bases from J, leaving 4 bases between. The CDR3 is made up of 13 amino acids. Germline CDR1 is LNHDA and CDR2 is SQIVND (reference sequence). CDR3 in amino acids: CASSISTGNTIYF. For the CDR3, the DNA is TGTGCCAGTAGTATAAGTACTGGAAACACCATATATTTT.

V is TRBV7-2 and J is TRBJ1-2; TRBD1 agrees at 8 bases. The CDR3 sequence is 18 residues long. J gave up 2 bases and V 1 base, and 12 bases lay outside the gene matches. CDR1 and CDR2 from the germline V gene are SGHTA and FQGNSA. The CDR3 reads CASSLGPGQGTGNYGYTF. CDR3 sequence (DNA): TGTGCCAGCAGCTTAGGTCCCGGACAGGGTACGGGGAACTATGGCTACACCTTC. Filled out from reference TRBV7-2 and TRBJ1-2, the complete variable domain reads GAGVSQSPSNKVTEKGKDVELRCDPISGHTALYWYRQSLGQGLEFLIYFQGNSAPDKSGLPSDRFSAERTGGSVSTLTIQRTQQEDSAVYLCASSLGPGQGTGNYGYTFGSGTRLTVV.

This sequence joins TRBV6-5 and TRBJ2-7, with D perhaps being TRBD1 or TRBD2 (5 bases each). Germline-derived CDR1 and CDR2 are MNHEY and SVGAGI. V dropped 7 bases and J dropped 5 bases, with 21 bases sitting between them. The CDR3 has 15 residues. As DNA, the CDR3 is TGTGCCAGCACCTCGGGGACCCTTAGGTTCCACGAGCAGTACTTC. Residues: CASTSGTLRFHEQYF.

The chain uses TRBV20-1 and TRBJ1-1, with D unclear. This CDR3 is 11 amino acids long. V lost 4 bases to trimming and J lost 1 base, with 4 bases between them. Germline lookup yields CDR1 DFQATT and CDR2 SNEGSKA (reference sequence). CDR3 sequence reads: CSATRNTEAFF. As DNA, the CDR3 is TGCAGTGCTACAAGGAACACTGAAGCTTTCTTT.

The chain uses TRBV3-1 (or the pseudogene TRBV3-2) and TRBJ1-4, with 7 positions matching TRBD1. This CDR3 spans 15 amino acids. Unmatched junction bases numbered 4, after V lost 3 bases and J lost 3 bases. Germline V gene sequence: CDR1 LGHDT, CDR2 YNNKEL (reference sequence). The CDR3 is CASSHSGTANEKLFF. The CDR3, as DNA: TGTGCCAGCAGCCATTCCGGGACAGCTAATGAAAAACTGTTTTTT.

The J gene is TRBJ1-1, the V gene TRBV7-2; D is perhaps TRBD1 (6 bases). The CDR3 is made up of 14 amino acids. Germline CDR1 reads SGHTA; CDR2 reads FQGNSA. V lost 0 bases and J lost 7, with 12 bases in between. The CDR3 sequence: CASSLARGQGEAFF. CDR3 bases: TGTGCCAGCAGCTTAGCCAGGGGCCAGGGTGAAGCTTTCTTT.

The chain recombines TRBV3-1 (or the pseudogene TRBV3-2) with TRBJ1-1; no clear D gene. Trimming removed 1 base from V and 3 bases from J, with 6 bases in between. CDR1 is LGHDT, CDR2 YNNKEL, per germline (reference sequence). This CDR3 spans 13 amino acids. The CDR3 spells CASSQGWYTEAFF. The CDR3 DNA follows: TGTGCCAGCAGCCAAGGCTGGTACACTGAAGCTTTCTTT.

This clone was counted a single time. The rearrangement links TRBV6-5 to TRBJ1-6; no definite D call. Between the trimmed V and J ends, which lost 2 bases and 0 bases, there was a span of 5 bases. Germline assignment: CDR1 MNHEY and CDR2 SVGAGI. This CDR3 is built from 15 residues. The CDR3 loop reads CASSYVGSYNSPLHF. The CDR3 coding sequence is TGTGCCAGCAGTTACGTGGGCTCCTATAATTCACCCCTCCACTTT.

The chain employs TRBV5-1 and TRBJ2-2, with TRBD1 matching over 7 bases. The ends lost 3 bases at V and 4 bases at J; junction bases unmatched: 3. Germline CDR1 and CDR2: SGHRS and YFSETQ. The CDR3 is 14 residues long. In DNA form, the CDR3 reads TGCGCCAGCAGCTCGGGACAGCTCACCGGGGAGCTGTTTTTT. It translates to CASSSGQLTGELFF. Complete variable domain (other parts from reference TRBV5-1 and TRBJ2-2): KAGVTQTPRYLIKTRGQQVTLSCSPISGHRSVSWYQQTPGQGLQFLFEYFSETQRNKGNFPGRFSGRQFSNSRSEMNVSTLELGDSALYLCASSSGQLTGELFFGEGSRLTVL.